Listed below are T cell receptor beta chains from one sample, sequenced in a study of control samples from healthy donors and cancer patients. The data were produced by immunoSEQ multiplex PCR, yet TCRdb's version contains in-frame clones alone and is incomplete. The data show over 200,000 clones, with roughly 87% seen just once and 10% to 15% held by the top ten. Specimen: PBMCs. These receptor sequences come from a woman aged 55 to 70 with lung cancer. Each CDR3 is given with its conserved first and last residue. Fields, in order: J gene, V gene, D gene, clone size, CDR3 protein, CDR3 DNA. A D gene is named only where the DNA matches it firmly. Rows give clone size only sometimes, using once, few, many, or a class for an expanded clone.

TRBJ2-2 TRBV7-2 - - CASSTTFRSGNTGELFF TGTGCCAGCAGCACGACCTTTCGATCCGGGAACACCGGGGAGCTGTTTTTT
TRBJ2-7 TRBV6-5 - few CASRISTVEQYF TGTGCCAGCAGGATATCTACGGTCGAGCAGTACTTC
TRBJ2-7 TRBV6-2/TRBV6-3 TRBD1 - CASSRTGRNEQYF TGTGCCAGCAGCCGGACAGGGCGAAACGAGCAGTACTTC
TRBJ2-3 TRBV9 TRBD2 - CASSAGLAGGVTDTQYF TGTGCCAGCAGCGCGGGACTAGCGGGAGGGGTTACAGATACGCAGTATTTT
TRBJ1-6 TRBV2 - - CASAPGPNSPLHF TGTGCCAGCGCCCCTGGTCCAAATTCACCCCTCCACTTT
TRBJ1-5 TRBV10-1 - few CASSGGGPGQPQHF TGCGCCAGCAGTGGAGGTGGCCCGGGACAGCCCCAGCATTTT
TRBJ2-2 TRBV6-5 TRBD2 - CASIGLARITGELFF TGTGCCAGCATTGGACTAGCAAGAATCACCGGGGAGCTGTTTTTT
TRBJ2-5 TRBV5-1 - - CASSLTPQETQYF TGCGCCAGCAGCTTGACGCCCCAAGAGACCCAGTACTTC
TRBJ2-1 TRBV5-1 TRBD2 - CASSFGLEAYNEQFF TGCGCCAGCAGCTTCGGACTAGAGGCCTACAATGAGCAGTTCTTC
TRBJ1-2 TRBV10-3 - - CAISDGAHNYGYTF TGTGCCATCAGTGACGGGGCACATAACTATGGCTACACCTTC
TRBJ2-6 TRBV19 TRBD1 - CASGGRGQGSGANVLTF TGTGCCAGTGGGGGAAGGGGACAGGGCTCTGGGGCCAACGTCCTGACTTTC
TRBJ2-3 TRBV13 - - CASRRSDTQYF TGTGCCAGCAGACGATCAGATACGCAGTATTTT
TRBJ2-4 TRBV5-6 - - CASSRRDETQYF TGTGCCAGCAGCAGGCGGGACGAAACCCAGTACTTC
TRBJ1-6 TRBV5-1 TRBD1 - CASSLADGSGGSPLHF TGCGCCAGCAGCTTGGCGGACGGTTCAGGGGGTTCACCCCTCCACTTT
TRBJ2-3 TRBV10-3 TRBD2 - CAISDGTSGSTDTQYF TGTGCCATCAGTGATGGGACTAGCGGAAGCACAGATACGCAGTATTTT
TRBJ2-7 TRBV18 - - CASREPSSYEQYF TGTGCCAGCAGGGAACCGAGTAGCTACGAGCAGTACTTC
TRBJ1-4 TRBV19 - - CASSTTDNEKLFF TGTGCCAGTAGTACCACCGATAATGAAAAACTGTTTTTT
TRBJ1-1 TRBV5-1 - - CASSLVQGDTEAFF TGCGCCAGCAGCTTGGTTCAGGGTGACACTGAAGCTTTCTTT
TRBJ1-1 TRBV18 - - CASSPPTTASGTEAFF TGTGCCAGCTCACCACCGACAACGGCTAGTGGCACTGAAGCTTTCTTT
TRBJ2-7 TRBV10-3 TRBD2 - CAISESAGGLSEQYF TGTGCCATCAGTGAGTCAGCGGGAGGGCTTAGCGAGCAGTACTTC
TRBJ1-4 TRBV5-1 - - CASKGQDNEKLFF TGCGCCAGCAAAGGTCAGGATAATGAAAAACTGTTTTTT
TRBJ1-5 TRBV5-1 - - CASSPEGGKNQPQHF TGCGCCAGCAGCCCGGAGGGTGGGAAGAATCAGCCCCAGCATTTT
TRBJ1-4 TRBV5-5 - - CASSLRQGNEKLFF TGTGCCAGCAGCTTGAGGCAGGGAAATGAAAAACTGTTTTTT
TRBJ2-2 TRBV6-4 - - CASSQMMNTGELFF TGTGCCAGCAGTCAGATGATGAACACCGGGGAGCTGTTTTTT
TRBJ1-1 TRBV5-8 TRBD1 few CASSLVQWDREYTEAFF TGTGCCAGCAGCTTGGTTCAGTGGGACAGGGAATACACTGAAGCTTTCTTT
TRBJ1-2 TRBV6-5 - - CASRPGRNYGYTF TGTGCCAGCAGACCCGGACGGAACTATGGCTACACCTTC
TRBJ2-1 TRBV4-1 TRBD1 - CASSQDSGQASSQFF TGCGCCAGCAGCCAAGACTCGGGACAGGCCTCTTCGCAGTTCTTC
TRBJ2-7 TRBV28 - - CASSLLVAPKEQYF TGTGCCAGCAGTTTACTAGTCGCGCCTAAGGAGCAGTACTTC
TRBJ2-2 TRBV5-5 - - CASSLGAVLLTGELFF TGTGCCAGCAGCTTGGGGGCGGTTCTGCTCACCGGGGAGCTGTTTTTT
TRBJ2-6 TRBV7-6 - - CASSSPQGANVLTF TGTGCCAGCAGCTCCCCCCAGGGCGCCAACGTCCTGACTTTC
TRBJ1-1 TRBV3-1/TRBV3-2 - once CASSQDPGMAFF TGTGCCAGCAGCCAAGATCCAGGGATGGCTTTCTTT
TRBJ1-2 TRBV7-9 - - CASSLVGAYGYTF TGTGCCAGCAGCTTAGTCGGGGCCTATGGCTACACCTTC
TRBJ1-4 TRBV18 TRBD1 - CASSPVAMGQGNEKLFF TGTGCCAGCTCACCGGTCGCGATGGGACAGGGTAATGAAAAACTGTTTTTT
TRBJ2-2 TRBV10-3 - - CAISENTGELFF TGTGCCATCAGTGAGAACACCGGGGAGCTGTTTTTT
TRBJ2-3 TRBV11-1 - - CASSQGRSLDTQYF TGTGCCAGCAGCCAGGGGAGGAGTTTGGATACGCAGTATTTT
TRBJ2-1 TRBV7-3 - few CASSPLGSGEQFF TGTGCCAGCAGCCCGCTAGGCTCGGGCGAGCAGTTCTTC
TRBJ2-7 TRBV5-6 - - CASSWGQGSYEQYF TGTGCCAGCAGCTGGGGGCAGGGGTCCTACGAGCAGTACTTC
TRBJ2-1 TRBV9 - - CASSVSGNSYNEQFF TGTGCCAGCAGCGTATCCGGGAACTCCTACAATGAGCAGTTCTTC
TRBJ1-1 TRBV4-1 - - CASSLLLGGDTEAFF TGCGCCAGCAGCCTGCTACTCGGGGGGGACACTGAAGCTTTCTTT
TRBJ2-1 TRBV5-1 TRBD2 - CASSLEQGLVYNEQFF TGCGCCAGCAGCTTGGAGCAGGGACTAGTTTACAATGAGCAGTTCTTC
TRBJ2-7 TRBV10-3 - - CAISEPRASYEQYF TGTGCCATCAGTGAGCCTAGGGCCTCCTACGAGCAGTACTTC
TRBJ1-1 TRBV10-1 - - CASSGFRLNTPEAFF TGCGCCAGCAGTGGTTTTCGACTTAACACTCCTGAAGCTTTCTTT
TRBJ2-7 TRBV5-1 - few CASSSSYEQYF TGCGCCAGCAGCTCAAGCTACGAGCAGTACTTC
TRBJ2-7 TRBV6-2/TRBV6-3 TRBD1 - CASSYLTGGLEQYF TGTGCCAGCAGTTACTTAACAGGGGGACTCGAGCAGTACTTC
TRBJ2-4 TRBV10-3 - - CAISESSAENIQYF TGTGCCATCAGTGAGTCTTCAGCAGAAAACATTCAGTACTTC
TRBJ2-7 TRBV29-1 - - CSVGFAQGREQYF TGCAGCGTTGGGTTCGCCCAGGGACGCGAGCAGTACTTC